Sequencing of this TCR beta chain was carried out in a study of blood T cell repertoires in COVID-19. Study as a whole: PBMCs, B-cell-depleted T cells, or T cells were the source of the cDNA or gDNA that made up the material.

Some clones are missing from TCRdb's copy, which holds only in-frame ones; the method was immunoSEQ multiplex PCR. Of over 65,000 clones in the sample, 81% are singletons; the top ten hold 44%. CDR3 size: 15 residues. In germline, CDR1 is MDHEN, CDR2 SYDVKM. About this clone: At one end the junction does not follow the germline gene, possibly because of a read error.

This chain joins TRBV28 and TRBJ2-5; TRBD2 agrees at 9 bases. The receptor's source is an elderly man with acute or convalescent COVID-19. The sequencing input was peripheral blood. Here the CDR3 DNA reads TGTGCCAGCAGTTTGCTCGCGGGAGGGAAAGACACCCAGTACTTC. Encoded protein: CASSLLAGGKDTQYF.